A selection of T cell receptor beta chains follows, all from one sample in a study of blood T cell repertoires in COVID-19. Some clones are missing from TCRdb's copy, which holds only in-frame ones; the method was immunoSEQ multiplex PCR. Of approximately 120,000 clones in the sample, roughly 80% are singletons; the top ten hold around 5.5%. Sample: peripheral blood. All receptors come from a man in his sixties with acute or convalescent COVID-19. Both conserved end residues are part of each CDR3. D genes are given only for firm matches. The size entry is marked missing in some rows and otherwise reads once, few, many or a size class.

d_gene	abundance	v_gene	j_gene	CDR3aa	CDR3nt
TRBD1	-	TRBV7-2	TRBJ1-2	CASSFRTGPNYGYTF	TGTGCCAGCAGCTTTAGGACAGGGCCCAACTATGGCTACACCTTC
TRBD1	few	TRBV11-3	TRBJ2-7	CASTQGDEQYF	TGTGCCAGCACGCAGGGGGACGAGCAGTACTTC
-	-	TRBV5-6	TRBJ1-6	CASSLVTQGEESPLHF	TGTGCCAGCAGCTTGGTAACTCAGGGTGAAGAGTCACCCCTCCACTTT
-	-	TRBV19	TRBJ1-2	CASIKSGGTAISGYTF	TGTGCCAGTATAAAAAGTGGGGGCACGGCTATTTCTGGCTACACCTTC
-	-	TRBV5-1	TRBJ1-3	CASSSPDPGNTIYF	TGCGCCAGCAGCTCGCCAGATCCTGGAAACACCATATATTTT
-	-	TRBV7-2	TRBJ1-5	CASSRGSNQPQHF	TGTGCCAGCAGCAGGGGGAGCAATCAGCCCCAGCATTTT
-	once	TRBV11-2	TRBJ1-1	CASRTILQGGNTEAFF	TGTGCCAGCAGAACAATACTTCAGGGAGGGAACACTGAAGCTTTCTTT
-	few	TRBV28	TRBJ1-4	CASSLPHEKLFF	TGTGCCAGCAGTTTACCTCATGAAAAACTGTTTTTT
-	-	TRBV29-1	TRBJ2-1	CSARGTGYNEQFF	TGCAGCGCGAGGGGAACAGGGTACAATGAGCAGTTCTTC
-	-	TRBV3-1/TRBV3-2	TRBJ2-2	CATRPRAVGELFF	TGTGCCACCCGACCCAGGGCGGTCGGGGAGCTGTTTTTT
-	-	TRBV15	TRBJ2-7	CATSRVFGSSYEQYF	TGTGCCACCAGCAGAGTTTTTGGCAGTTCCTACGAGCAGTACTTC
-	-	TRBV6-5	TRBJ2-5	CASNDRGSEETQYF	TGTGCCAGCAACGACCGAGGCAGCGAAGAGACCCAGTACTTC
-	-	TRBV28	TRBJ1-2	CATAQGTYGYTF	TGTGCCACCGCTCAGGGGACCTATGGCTACACCTTC
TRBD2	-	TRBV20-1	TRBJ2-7	CSASASGGGSSYEQYF	TGCAGTGCTAGTGCCAGCGGGGGGGGTAGCTCCTACGAGCAGTACTTC
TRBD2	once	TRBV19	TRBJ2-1	CASSPRGTINEQFF	TGTGCCAGTAGCCCACGGGGGACTATCAATGAGCAGTTCTTC
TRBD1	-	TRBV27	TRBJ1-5	CASSLSSRGDQPQHF	TGTGCCAGCAGTTTATCGTCCAGGGGGGATCAGCCCCAGCATTTT
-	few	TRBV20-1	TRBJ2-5	CSASTSGERAETQYF	TGCAGTGCTAGTACGTCGGGGGAGAGGGCAGAGACCCAGTACTTC
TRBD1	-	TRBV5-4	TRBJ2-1	CASSPRTGRFYNEQFF	TGTGCCAGCAGCCCTCGGACAGGGAGATTTTACAATGAGCAGTTCTTC
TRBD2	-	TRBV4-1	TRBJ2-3	CASSQAPLTSGADTQYF	TGCGCCAGCAGCCAAGCCCCTCTGACTAGCGGGGCAGATACGCAGTATTTT
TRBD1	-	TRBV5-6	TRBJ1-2	CASSLGTGGYGYTF	TGTGCCAGCAGCCTGGGGACAGGTGGTTATGGCTACACCTTC
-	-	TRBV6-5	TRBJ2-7	CASRFPGRTTEQYF	TGTGCCAGCAGATTCCCCGGGAGAACTACTGAGCAGTACTTC
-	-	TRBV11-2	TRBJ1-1	CASSPNRENTEAFF	TGTGCCAGCAGCCCAAACAGGGAGAACACTGAAGCTTTCTTT
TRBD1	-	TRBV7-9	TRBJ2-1	CASSSLDRYNEQFF	TGTGCCAGCAGCTCCTTGGACAGGTACAATGAGCAGTTCTTC
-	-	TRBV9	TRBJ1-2	CASSPGGGRRGYTF	TGTGCCAGCAGCCCCGGGGGGGGGCGCAGGGGCTACACCTTC
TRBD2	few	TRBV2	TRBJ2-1	CASSEGGLVTEQFF	TGTGCCAGCAGTGAAGGGGGACTAGTGACTGAGCAGTTCTTC
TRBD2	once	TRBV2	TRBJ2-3	CASNLFRGADTQYF	TGTGCCAGCAACTTATTTCGGGGGGCAGATACGCAGTATTTT
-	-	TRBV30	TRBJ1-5	CAWSLDSNQPQHF	TGTGCCTGGAGTCTAGACAGTAATCAGCCCCAGCATTTT
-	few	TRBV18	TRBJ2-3	CASSPDSGTDTQYF	TGTGCCAGCTCACCTGACAGCGGGACAGATACGCAGTATTTT
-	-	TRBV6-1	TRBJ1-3	CASSESVGASVAGNTIYF	TGTGCCAGCAGTGAATCTGTGGGGGCCTCGGTTGCTGGAAACACCATATATTTT
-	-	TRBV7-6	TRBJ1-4	CASRVGGNPNEKLFF	TGTGCCAGCAGGGTGGGGGGGAACCCTAATGAAAAACTGTTTTTT
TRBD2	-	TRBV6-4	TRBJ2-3	CASSDWSGGQRDTQYF	TGTGCCAGCAGTGACTGGAGCGGGGGGCAACGTGATACGCAGTATTTT
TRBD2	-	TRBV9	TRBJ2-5	CASSPRLAGDQETQYF	TGTGCCAGCAGCCCGCGACTAGCGGGGGACCAAGAGACCCAGTACTTC
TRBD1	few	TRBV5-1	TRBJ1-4	CASSGDRGEEKLFF	TGCGCCAGCTCGGGGGACAGGGGCGAAGAAAAACTGTTTTTT
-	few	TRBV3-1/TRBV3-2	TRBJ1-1	CASSPDGAGRTEAFF	TGTGCCAGCAGCCCTGACGGGGCAGGGAGGACTGAAGCTTTCTTT
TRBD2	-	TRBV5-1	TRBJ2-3	CASSWLAGVTDTQYF	TGCGCCAGCAGCTGGCTAGCGGGAGTCACAGATACGCAGTATTTT
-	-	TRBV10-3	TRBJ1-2	CAISDRGPYGYTF	TGTGCCATCAGTGACAGGGGCCCCTATGGCTACACCTTC
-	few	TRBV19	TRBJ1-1	CASSIGGAGGPSEAFF	TGTGCCAGTAGCATAGGCGGGGCGGGGGGCCCATCTGAAGCTTTCTTT
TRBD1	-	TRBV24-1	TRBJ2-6	CATSDPTGSSSGANVLTF	TGTGCCACCAGTGACCCGACAGGGAGCAGCTCTGGGGCCAACGTCCTGACTTTC
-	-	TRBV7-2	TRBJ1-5	CASSLAPGNQPQHF	TGTGCCAGCAGCTTAGCCCCGGGGAATCAGCCCCAGCATTTT
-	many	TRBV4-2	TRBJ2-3	CASSQGLRTSTDTQYF	TGTGCCAGCAGCCAAGGTCTTAGAACTAGCACAGATACGCAGTATTTT
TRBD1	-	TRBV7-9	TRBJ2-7	CASSLAPGGSYEQYF	TGTGCCAGCAGCTTAGCCCCAGGGGGCTCCTACGAGCAGTACTTC
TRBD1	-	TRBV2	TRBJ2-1	CASSGQGFGGEQFF	TGTGCCAGCAGTGGACAGGGGTTCGGAGGTGAGCAGTTCTTC
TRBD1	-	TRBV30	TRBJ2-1	CAWRASGQGVYNEQFF	TGTGCCTGGAGAGCGTCGGGACAGGGGGTCTACAATGAGCAGTTCTTC
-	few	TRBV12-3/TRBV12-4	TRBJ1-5	CASSFAVGQPQHF	TGTGCCAGCAGTTTTGCGGTGGGTCAGCCCCAGCATTTT
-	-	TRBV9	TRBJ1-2	CASSGEGASPNYGYTF	TGTGCCAGCAGCGGCGAGGGCGCTTCACCTAACTATGGCTACACCTTC
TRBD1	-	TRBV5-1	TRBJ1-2	CASSQGQGYGYTF	TGCGCCAGCAGCCAGGGACAGGGATATGGCTACACCTTC
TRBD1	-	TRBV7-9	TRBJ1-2	CASSPGGQGYGYTF	TGTGCCAGCAGCCCAGGGGGTCAGGGCTATGGCTACACCTTC
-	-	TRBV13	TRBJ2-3	CASSLALAEDTQYF	TGTGCCAGCAGCTTAGCCCTAGCCGAGGATACGCAGTATTTT
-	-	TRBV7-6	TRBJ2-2	CASSPRQGIAGRAQNTGELFF	TGTGCCAGCAGCCCCAGACAGGGCATAGCCGGGAGGGCCCAAAACACCGGGGAGCTGTTTTTT
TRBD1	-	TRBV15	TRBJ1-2	CATSPGQGGAYGYTF	TGTGCCACCAGCCCAGGACAGGGGGGTGCCTATGGCTACACCTTC
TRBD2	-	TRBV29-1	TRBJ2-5	CSADGGAGETQYF	TGCAGCGCGGACGGGGGGGCTGGTGAGACCCAGTACTTC
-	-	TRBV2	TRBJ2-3	CAREEGSTDTQYF	TGTGCCAGGGAGGAAGGGTCCACAGATACGCAGTATTTT
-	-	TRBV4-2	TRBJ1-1	CASSQDLSGSGTEAFF	TGTGCCAGCAGCCAAGATTTATCGGGGAGCGGGACTGAAGCTTTCTTT
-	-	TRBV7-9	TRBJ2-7	CASSLDNAGVRDEQYF	TGTGCCAGCAGCTTAGACAATGCAGGGGTTAGGGACGAGCAGTACTTC
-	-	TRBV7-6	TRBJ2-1	CASSLGTQPYNEQFF	TGTGCCAGCAGCTTAGGGACACAACCCTACAATGAGCAGTTCTTC
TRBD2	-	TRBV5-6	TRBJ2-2	CATNQRRLAGGFAGELFF	TGTGCCACCAACCAACGTAGACTAGCGGGGGGGTTCGCCGGGGAGCTGTTTTTT
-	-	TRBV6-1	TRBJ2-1	CASSDDGGSYNEQFF	TGTGCCAGCAGTGACGACGGGGGCTCCTACAATGAGCAGTTCTTC